This T cell receptor beta chain was retrieved from a study of CD8 T cells in Susac syndrome. RNA in amounts of roughly 0.5 to 1 ug was reverse transcribed with random hexamers. Multiplex PCR with immunoSEQ amplified the TCR beta CDR3 across 54 Vbeta and 13 Jbeta. In TCRdb, the immunoSEQ multiplex PCR reads were re-called with MiXCR into one record per CDR3 protein. The table lists 250,000 to 350,000 distinct CDR3 sequences, 92% of them singletons. J lost 6 bases, V lost 3 bases, and 11 bases had no gene match. CDR1 and CDR2 (germline): LNHDA, SQIVND (reference sequence). CDR3 length equals 15 residues. The CD8+ and CD4+ T cells were negatively isolated, with the TEMRA cells enriched by FACS.

V usage is TRBV19 and J usage is TRBJ2-7; 7 nucleotides agree with TRBD1. The clonotype comes from a human donor with multiple sclerosis. Input material: CD4+ T cells from PBMCs. This chain's CDR3 is CASSMGTGAKVEQYF. CDR3 coding DNA: TGTGCCAGTAGTATGGGTACAGGGGCGAAGGTCGAGCAGTACTTC.